This T cell receptor (beta chain) was recovered during a study of blood T cell repertoires in COVID-19. Study as a whole: From T cells, B-cell-depleted T cells, or PBMCs came the material, which was cDNA or gDNA.

In the authors' workflow: From reference gene primer amplification, estimates of nucleated cell counts were derived. The method was immunoSEQ multiplex PCR; TCRdb's version includes in-frame clones alone and lacks a portion of them. V, J and clone size were drawn from that table, and D and trimming were deduced from the DNA. Of roughly 220,000 clones listed, roughly 80% are singletons. CDR3 length: 14 residues. Germline loops: CDR1 SGDLS, CDR2 YYNGEE. Trimming pared 2 bases from V and 1 base from J, leaving 9 bases between. Sequences were obtained from peripheral blood. This chain connects TRBV9 to TRBJ2-5, with D possibly TRBD1 on 5 matching bases. This clonotype was obtained from a man younger than 45 with active or convalescent COVID-19. The CDR3 reads CASSVAGFQETQYF. CDR3 coding DNA: TGTGCCAGCAGCGTCGCAGGGTTCCAAGAGACCCAGTACTTC. Complete variable domain (other parts from reference TRBV9 and TRBJ2-5): DSGVTQTPKHLITATGQRVTLRCSPRSGDLSVYWYQQSLDQGLQFLIQYYNGEERAKGNILERFSAQQFPDLHSELNLSSLELGDSALYFCASSVAGFQETQYFGPGTRLLVL.